The rows below give T cell receptor beta chains drawn from one sample of a study of naive and memory T cell subsets. One entry per CDR3 protein, called by TCRdb with MiXCR from the 5' RACE reads. Here the sample spans about 32,000 distinct CDR3 sequences, roughly 17% being singletons. The receptors here all came from a female donor in good health. CDR3s include the opening cysteine and the closing phenylalanine or tryptophan. The D gene is left open where the match is weak. Size is stated for part of the rows, as once, few or many counts, or as a class when the clone is expanded.

V gene	clone size	J gene	D gene	CDR3 protein	CDR3 DNA
TRBV29-1	many	TRBJ2-1	TRBD2	CSSLAGSSYNEQFF	TGCAGCTCATTAGCGGGGAGCTCCTACAATGAGCAGTTCTTC
TRBV20-1	many	TRBJ2-2	.	CSARDLLRTNTGELFF	TGCAGTGCTAGAGATCTTCTACGAACGAACACCGGGGAGCTGTTTTTT
TRBV7-9	.	TRBJ2-1	.	CASSLAARFNEQFF	TGTGCCAGCAGCTTAGCAGCCAGATTCAATGAGCAGTTCTTC
TRBV7-9	.	TRBJ2-7	TRBD2	CASSPSGTSGTYEQYF	TGTGCCAGCAGCCCATCCGGGACTAGCGGCACCTACGAGCAGTACTTC
TRBV5-1	.	TRBJ1-1	.	CASSLNRGGTEAFF	TGCGCCAGCAGCTTGAATCGGGGTGGGACTGAAGCTTTCTTT
TRBV29-1	few	TRBJ1-2	.	CGSKTAMGDTF	TGCGGGTCCAAGACAGCTATGGGCGACACCTTC
TRBV27	.	TRBJ1-1	TRBD1	CASSPRDSTEAFF	TGTGCCAGCAGTCCTCGGGACAGCACTGAAGCTTTCTTT
TRBV7-8	.	TRBJ2-5	.	CASSLVPSEETQYF	TGTGCCAGCAGCTTAGTCCCTAGCGAGGAGACCCAGTACTTC
TRBV29-1	many	TRBJ2-2	.	CSVDWPPDTGELFF	TGCAGCGTTGATTGGCCTCCTGACACCGGGGAGCTGTTTTTT
TRBV29-1	many	TRBJ2-1	TRBD1	CSVGRDRGPDEQFF	TGCAGCGTTGGGCGGGACAGGGGGCCCGATGAGCAGTTCTTC
TRBV6-1	.	TRBJ1-5	.	CASSEADRWRNQPQHF	TGTGCCAGCAGTGAAGCTGACAGGTGGCGCAATCAGCCCCAGCATTTT
TRBV20-1	many	TRBJ1-5	TRBD1	CSAVRPGSGTGLNNQPQHF	TGCAGTGCTGTAAGACCCGGGTCCGGGACAGGGCTTAACAATCAGCCCCAGCATTTT
TRBV18	.	TRBJ1-1	.	CASSPSRDRSTEAFF	TGTGCCAGCTCACCCTCCCGCGACAGGAGCACTGAAGCTTTCTTT
TRBV25-1	many	TRBJ2-5	.	CASSDPREETQYF	TGTGCCAGCAGTGATCCGAGAGAAGAGACCCAGTACTTC
TRBV9	few	TRBJ1-1	.	CASSVGGIGTEAFF	TGTGCCAGCAGCGTAGGAGGGATAGGGACTGAAGCTTTCTTT
TRBV7-2	many	TRBJ2-1	.	CASSLAGGPYNEQFF	TGTGCCAGCAGCTTAGCGGGGGGCCCCTACAATGAGCAGTTCTTC
TRBV4-1	.	TRBJ1-4	.	CASSQVSLDATNEKLFF	TGCGCCAGCAGCCAAGTTTCGTTAGATGCAACTAATGAAAAACTGTTTTTT
TRBV20-1	medium-sized	TRBJ2-1	.	CSARVVGASYNEQFF	TGCAGTGCTAGAGTAGTGGGGGCCTCCTACAATGAGCAGTTCTTC
TRBV20-1	many	TRBJ2-3	.	CSANHRAASTDTQYF	TGCAGTGCTAACCATCGAGCGGCTAGCACAGATACGCAGTATTTT
TRBV5-1	.	TRBJ2-1	TRBD2	CASSLGWAGGRNEQFF	TGCGCCAGCAGCTTGGGGTGGGCGGGGGGCCGCAATGAGCAGTTCTTC
TRBV5-6	.	TRBJ2-7	.	CASSLTGTSYEQYF	TGTGCCAGCAGCTTGACAGGGACATCCTACGAGCAGTACTTC
TRBV6-5	.	TRBJ2-7	.	CASSYSRQSYEQYF	TGTGCCAGCAGTTACTCGAGGCAAAGCTACGAGCAGTACTTC
TRBV29-1	many	TRBJ1-2	.	CSVGEDGYTF	TGCAGCGTTGGGGAGGATGGCTACACCTTC
TRBV20-1	few	TRBJ2-7	TRBD1	CSATGQALDEQYF	TGCAGTGCTACGGGACAGGCTCTGGACGAGCAGTACTTC
TRBV11-2	many	TRBJ2-7	.	CASGVEGAYEQYF	TGTGCCAGCGGGGTAGAGGGGGCCTACGAGCAGTACTTC
TRBV18	.	TRBJ2-6	.	CASSPLTSPGANVLTF	TGTGCCAGCTCACCTCTGACCTCCCCTGGGGCCAACGTCCTGACTTTC
TRBV20-1	many	TRBJ2-2	TRBD1	CSARDRQGDTGELFF	TGCAGTGCTAGAGATCGACAGGGGGACACCGGGGAGCTGTTTTTT
TRBV20-1	many	TRBJ1-6	TRBD1	CSARRDGQGERSPLHF	TGCAGTGCTAGGAGGGACGGACAGGGGGAAAGGTCACCCCTCCACTTT
TRBV10-2	few	TRBJ2-1	TRBD2	CASSSTSGGRYEQFF	TGCGCCAGCAGTTCGACTAGCGGGGGGAGGTATGAGCAGTTCTTC
TRBV10-3	.	TRBJ1-4	.	CAISPQGGEKLFF	TGTGCCATCAGCCCTCAGGGAGGTGAAAAACTGTTTTTT
TRBV7-6	few	TRBJ2-5	.	CASSLGTWGQETQYF	TGTGCCAGCAGCCTGGGAACGTGGGGACAAGAGACCCAGTACTTC
TRBV12-3/TRBV12-4	.	TRBJ2-3	.	CASGQTTQYF	TGTGCCAGCGGCCAAACGACGCAGTATTTT
TRBV29-1	many	TRBJ1-1	.	CSVSGLPEAFF	TGCAGCGTATCAGGGTTGCCTGAAGCTTTCTTT
TRBV6-5	many	TRBJ2-5	.	CASSYPGYQETQYF	TGTGCCAGCAGTTACCCGGGGTACCAAGAGACCCAGTACTTC
TRBV27	.	TRBJ2-1	TRBD1	CASSLLSGTAYNEQFF	TGTGCCAGCAGTTTATTATCCGGGACAGCATACAATGAGCAGTTCTTC
TRBV11-2	.	TRBJ2-2	TRBD2	CASSPALAGNTGELFF	TGTGCCAGCAGCCCGGCCCTAGCGGGGAACACCGGGGAGCTGTTTTTT
TRBV6-5	few	TRBJ1-6	.	CASSYDWTVQLNLHF	TGTGCCAGCAGTTACGACTGGACAGTCCAATTAAACCTCCACTTT